This T cell receptor (beta chain) was documented in a study of cytomegalovirus exposure and HLA in healthy donors. A multiplex PCR was run with 60 Vbeta primers and 13 Jbeta primers. The repertoire was sequenced with immunoSEQ multiplex PCR; TCRdb's copy has only in-frame clones and lacks some. The data hold under 150,000 clones, with 70% to 85% observed a single time. V was trimmed by 2 bases and J by 1 base, leaving 8 bases between them. From germline, CDR1 is MNHNS and CDR2 SASEGT. The CDR3 is 14 amino acids. Source material: PBMCs. The rearrangement links TRBV6-1 to TRBJ1-1, with unresolved D. The TCR sequence derives from a woman aged 18-29 years in good health and CMV-seronegative. DNA of the CDR3: TGTGCCAGCAGTGAATTTTCAGAGAACACTGAAGCTTTCTTT. Protein sequence: CASSEFSENTEAFF.